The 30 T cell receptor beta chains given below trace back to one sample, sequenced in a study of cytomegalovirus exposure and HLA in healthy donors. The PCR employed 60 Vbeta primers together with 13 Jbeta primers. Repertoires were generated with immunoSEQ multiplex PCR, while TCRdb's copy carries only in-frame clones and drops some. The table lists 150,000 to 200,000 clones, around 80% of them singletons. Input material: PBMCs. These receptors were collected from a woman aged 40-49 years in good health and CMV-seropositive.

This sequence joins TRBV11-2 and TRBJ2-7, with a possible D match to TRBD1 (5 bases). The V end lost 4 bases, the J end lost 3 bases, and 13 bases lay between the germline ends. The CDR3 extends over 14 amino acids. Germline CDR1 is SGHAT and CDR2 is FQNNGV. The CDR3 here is CASSYSAGNYEQYF. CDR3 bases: TGTGCCAGCAGCTACTCGGCAGGGAACTACGAGCAGTACTTC.

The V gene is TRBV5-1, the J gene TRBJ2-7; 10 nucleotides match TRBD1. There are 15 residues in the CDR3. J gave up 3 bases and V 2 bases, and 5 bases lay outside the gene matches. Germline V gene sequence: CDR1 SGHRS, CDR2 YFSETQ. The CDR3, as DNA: TGCGCCAGCAGCTTAGGTCGGGACAGGGGCTACGAGCAGTACTTC. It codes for CASSLGRDRGYEQYF.

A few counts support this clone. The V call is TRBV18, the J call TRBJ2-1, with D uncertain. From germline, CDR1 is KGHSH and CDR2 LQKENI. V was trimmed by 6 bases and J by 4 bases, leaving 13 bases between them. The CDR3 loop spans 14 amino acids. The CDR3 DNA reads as TGTGCCAGCTCCCTGGAGCAAGATTACAATGAGCAGTTCTTC. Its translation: CASSLEQDYNEQFF. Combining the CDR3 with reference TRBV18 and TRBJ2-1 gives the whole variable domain NAGVMQNPRHLVRRRGQEARLRCSPMKGHSHVYWYRQLPEEGLKFMVYLQKENIIDESGMPKERFSAEFPKEGPSILRIQQVVRGDSAAYFCASSLEQDYNEQFFGPGTRLTVL.

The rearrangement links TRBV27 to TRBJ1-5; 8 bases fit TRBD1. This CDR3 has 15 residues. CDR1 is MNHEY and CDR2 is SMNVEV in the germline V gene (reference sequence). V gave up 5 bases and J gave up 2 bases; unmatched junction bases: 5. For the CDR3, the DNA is TGTGCCAGCAGTCCGGGACAGGTACGCAATCAGCCCCAGCATTTT. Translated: CASSPGQVRNQPQHF.

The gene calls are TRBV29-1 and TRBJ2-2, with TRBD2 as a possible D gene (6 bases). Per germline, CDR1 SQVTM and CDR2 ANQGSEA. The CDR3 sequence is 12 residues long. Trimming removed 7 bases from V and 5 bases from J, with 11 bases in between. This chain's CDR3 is CSAGAGTGELFF. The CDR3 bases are TGCAGCGCCGGTGCGGGGACCGGGGAGCTGTTTTTT.

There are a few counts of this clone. This CDR3 reads CASSLISPGQGPYEQYF. CDR3 in DNA: TGTGCCAGCAGCTTAATATCACCGGGACAGGGCCCCTACGAGCAGTACTTC. The chain links TRBV7-9 to TRBJ2-7; the match to TRBD1 covers 9 bases. The ends lost 2 bases at V and 2 bases at J; junction bases unmatched: 10. The CDR3 sequence is 17 residues long. In germline, CDR1 is SEHNR, CDR2 FQNEAQ (reference sequence).

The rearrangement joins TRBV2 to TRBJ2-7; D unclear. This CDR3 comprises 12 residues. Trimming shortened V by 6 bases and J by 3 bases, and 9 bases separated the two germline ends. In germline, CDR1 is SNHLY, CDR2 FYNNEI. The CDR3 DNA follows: TGTGCCAGCAGCCCCGGGTTCTACGAGCAGTACTTC. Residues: CASSPGFYEQYF.

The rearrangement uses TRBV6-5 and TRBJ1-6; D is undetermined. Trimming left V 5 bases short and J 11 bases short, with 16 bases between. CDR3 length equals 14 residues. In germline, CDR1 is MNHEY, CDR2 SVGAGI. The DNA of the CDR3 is TGTGCCAGCAGTGACGATCCCCGGAGGACACCCCTCCACTTT. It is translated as CASSDDPRRTPLHF.

The CDR3 protein is CASSQDSQGGEKLFF. The CDR3 nucleotides are TGTGCCAGCAGCCAGGATAGTCAGGGCGGTGAAAAACTGTTTTTT. This chain uses TRBV7-3 with TRBJ1-4, with a weak D call TRBD1 (5 bases). Trimming pared 5 bases from V and 7 bases from J, leaving 17 bases between. The CDR3 contains 15 residues. From germline, CDR1 is SGHTA and CDR2 FQGTGA.

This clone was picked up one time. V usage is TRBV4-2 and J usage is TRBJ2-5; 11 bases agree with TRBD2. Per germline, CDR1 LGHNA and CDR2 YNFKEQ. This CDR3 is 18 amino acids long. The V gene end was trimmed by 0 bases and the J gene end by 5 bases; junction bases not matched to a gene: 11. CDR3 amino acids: CASSQDGDSGRASETQYF. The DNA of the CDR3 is TGTGCCAGCAGCCAAGATGGGGATAGCGGGAGGGCCTCGGAGACCCAGTACTTC.

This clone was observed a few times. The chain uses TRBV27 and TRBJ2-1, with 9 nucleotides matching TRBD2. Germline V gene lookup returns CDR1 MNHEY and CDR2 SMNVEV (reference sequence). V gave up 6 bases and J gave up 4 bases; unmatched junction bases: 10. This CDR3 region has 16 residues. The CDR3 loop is CASSSLASGNYNEQFF. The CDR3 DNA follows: TGTGCCAGCAGCTCTCTCGCTAGCGGGAATTACAATGAGCAGTTCTTC.

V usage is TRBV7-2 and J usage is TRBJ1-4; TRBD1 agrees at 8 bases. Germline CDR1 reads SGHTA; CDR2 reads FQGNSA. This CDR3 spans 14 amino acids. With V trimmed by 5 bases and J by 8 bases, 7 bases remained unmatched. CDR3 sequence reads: CASSPRTGSEKLFF. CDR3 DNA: TGTGCCAGCAGCCCACGGACAGGGTCGGAAAAACTGTTTTTT. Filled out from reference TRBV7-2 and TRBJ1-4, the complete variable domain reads GAGVSQSPSNKVTEKGKDVELRCDPISGHTALYWYRQSLGQGLEFLIYFQGNSAPDKSGLPSDRFSAERTGGSVSTLTIQRTQQEDSAVYLCASSPRTGSEKLFFGSGTQLSVL.

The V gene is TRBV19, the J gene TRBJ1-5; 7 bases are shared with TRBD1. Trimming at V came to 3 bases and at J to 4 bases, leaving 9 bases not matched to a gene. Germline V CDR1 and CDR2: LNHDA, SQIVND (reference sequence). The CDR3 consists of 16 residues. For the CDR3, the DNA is TGTGCCAGTAGTATGAGTGGGGGACAGATGAATCAGCCCCAGCATTTT. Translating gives CASSMSGGQMNQPQHF. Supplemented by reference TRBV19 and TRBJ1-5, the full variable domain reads DGGITQSPKYLFRKEGQNVTLSCEQNLNHDAMYWYRQDPGQGLRLIYYSQIVNDFQKGDIAEGYSVSREKKESFPLTVTSAQKNPTAFYLCASSMSGGQMNQPQHFGDGTRLSIL.

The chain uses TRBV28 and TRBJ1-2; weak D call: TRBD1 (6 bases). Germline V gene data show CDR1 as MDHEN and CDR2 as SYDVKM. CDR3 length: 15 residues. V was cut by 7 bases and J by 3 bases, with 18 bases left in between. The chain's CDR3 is CASNGKGGIDYGYTF. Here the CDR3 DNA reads TGTGCCAGCAACGGGAAAGGGGGTATCGACTATGGCTACACCTTC.

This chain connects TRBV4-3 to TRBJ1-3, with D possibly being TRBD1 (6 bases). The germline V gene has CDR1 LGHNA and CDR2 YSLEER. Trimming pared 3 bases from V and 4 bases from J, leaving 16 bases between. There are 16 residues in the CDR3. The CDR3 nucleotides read TGCGCCAGCAGCCAGGCCATACAGGGTTCGGGAAACACCATATATTTT. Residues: CASSQAIQGSGNTIYF.

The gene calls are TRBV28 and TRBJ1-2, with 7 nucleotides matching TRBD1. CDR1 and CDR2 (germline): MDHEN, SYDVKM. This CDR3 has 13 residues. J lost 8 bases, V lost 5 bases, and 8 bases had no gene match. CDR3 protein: CASSPQGVSGYTF. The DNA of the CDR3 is TGTGCCAGCAGTCCCCAGGGGGTAAGCGGCTACACCTTC.

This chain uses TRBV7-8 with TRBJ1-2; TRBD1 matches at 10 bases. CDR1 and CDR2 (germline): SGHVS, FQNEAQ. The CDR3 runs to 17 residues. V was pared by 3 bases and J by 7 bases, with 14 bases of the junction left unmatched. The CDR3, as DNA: TGTGCCAGCAGCTTGATAGCGGGAGACAGGGGGCGAAGTGGCTACACCTTC. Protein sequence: CASSLIAGDRGRSGYTF.

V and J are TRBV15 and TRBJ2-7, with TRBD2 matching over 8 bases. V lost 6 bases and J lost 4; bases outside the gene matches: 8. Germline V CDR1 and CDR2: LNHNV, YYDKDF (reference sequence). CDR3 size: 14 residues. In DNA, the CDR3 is TGTGCCACCAGGGGCACGGGAGGGCGTTACGAGCAGTACTTC. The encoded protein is CATRGTGGRYEQYF.

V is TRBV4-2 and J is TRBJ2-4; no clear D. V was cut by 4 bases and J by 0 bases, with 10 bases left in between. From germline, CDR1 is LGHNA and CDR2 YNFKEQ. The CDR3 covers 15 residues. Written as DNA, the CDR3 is TGTGCCAGCAGCCGGCCTCCAGTAGCCAAAAACATTCAGTACTTC. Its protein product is CASSRPPVAKNIQYF.

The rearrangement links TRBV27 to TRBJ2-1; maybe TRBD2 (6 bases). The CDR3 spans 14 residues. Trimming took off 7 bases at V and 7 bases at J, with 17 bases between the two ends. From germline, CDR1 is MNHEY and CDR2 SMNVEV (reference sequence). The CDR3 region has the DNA TGTGCCAGCATGGAGGGATTAATGGGGAATGAGCAGTTCTTC. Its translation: CASMEGLMGNEQFF.

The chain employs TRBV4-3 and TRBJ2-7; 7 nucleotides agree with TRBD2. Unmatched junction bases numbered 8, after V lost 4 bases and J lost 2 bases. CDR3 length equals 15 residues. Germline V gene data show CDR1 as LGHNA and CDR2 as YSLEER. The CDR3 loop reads CASSRTQGTTYEQYF. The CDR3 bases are TGCGCCAGCAGCCGCACACAAGGGACTACCTACGAGCAGTACTTC.

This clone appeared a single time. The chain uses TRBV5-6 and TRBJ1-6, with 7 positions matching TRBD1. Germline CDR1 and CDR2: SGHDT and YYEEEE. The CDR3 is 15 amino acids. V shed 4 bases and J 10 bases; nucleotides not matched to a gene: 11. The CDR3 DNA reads TGTGCCAGCAGCCAAATCGGGACAGCATCATCACCCCTCCACTTT. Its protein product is CASSQIGTASSPLHF.

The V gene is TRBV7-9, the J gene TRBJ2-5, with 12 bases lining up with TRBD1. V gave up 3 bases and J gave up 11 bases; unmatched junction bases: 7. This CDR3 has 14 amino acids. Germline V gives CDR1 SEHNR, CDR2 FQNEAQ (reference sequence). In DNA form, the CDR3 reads TGTGCCAGCAGCTTCGGGACAGGGGGCAGGGAGCAGTACTTC. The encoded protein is CASSFGTGGREQYF.

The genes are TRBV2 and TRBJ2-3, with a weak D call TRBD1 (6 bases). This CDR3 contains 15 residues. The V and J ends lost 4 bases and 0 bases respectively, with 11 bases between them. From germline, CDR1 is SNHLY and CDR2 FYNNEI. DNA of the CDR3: TGTGCCAGCAGTGGGGACACACCTAGCACAGATACGCAGTATTTT. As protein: CASSGDTPSTDTQYF.

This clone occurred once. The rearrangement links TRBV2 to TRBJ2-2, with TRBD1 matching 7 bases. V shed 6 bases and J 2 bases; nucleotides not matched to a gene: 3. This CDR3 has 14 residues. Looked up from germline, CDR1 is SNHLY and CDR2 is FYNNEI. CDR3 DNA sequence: TGTGCCAGCAGAGGACAGGCTAACACCGGGGAGCTGTTTTTT. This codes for CASRGQANTGELFF.

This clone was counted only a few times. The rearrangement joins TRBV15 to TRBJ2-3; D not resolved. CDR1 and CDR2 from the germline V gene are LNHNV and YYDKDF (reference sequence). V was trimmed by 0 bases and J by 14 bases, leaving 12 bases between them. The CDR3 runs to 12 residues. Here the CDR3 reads CATSREATRWYF. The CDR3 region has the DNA TGTGCCACCAGCAGAGAGGCTACCAGGTGGTATTTT.

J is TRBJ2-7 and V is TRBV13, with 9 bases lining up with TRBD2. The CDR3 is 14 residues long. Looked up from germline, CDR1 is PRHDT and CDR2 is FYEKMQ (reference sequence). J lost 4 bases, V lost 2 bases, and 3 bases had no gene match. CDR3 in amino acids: CASSLNSGSYEQYF. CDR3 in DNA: TGTGCCAGCAGCTTAAATAGCGGGAGTTACGAGCAGTACTTC.

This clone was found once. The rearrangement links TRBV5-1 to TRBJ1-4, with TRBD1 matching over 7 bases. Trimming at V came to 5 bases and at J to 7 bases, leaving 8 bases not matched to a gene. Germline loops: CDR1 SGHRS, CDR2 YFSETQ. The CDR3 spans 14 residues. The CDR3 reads CASRQRTGVEKLFF. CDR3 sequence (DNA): TGCGCCAGCAGGCAAAGAACAGGGGTTGAAAAACTGTTTTTT.

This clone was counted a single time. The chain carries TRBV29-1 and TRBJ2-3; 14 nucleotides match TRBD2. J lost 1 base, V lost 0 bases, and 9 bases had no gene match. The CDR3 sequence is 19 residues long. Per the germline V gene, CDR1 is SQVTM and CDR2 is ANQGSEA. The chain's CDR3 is CSVEDAGLAGVGGTDTQYF. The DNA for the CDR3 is TGCAGCGTTGAAGATGCGGGACTAGCGGGAGTAGGGGGCACAGATACGCAGTATTTT.

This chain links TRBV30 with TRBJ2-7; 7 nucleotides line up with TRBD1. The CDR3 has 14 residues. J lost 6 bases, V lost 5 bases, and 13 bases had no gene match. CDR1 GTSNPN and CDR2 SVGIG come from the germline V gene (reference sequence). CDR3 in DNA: TGTGCCTGGTCCAGTGACAGGGCAGTTGGCGAGCAGTACTTC. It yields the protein CAWSSDRAVGEQYF. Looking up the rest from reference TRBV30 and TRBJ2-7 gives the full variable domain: SQTIHQWPATLVQPVGSPLSLECTVEGTSNPNLYWYRQAAGRGLQLLFYSVGIGQISSEVPQNLSASRPQDRQFILSSKKLLLSDSGFYLCAWSSDRAVGEQYFGPGTRLTVT.